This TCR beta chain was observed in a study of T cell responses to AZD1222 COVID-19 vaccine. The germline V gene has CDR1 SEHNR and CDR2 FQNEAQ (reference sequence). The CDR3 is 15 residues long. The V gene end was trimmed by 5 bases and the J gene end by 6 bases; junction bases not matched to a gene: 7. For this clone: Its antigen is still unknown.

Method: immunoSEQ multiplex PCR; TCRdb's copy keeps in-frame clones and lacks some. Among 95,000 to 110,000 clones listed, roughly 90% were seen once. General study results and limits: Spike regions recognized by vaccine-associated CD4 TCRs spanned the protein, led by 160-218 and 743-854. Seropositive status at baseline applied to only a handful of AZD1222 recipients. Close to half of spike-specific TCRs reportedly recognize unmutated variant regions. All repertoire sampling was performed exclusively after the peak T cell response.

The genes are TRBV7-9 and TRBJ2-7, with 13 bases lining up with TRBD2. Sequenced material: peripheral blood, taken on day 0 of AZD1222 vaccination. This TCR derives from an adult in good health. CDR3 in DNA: TGTGCCAGCAGCCCCCCGGGACTAGCGGGATCCGAGCAGTACTTC. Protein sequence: CASSPPGLAGSEQYF.